This TCR beta chain emerged from a study of blood T cell repertoires in COVID-19. Across the study: COVID-19 samples collected from the United States, Italy and Spain covered acute and convalescent phases. PBMCs, B-cell-depleted T cells, or T cells provided the cDNA or gDNA that made up the material.

CDR1 is PRHDT, CDR2 FYEKMQ, per germline (reference sequence). Trimming at V came to 5 bases and at J to 4 bases, leaving 4 bases not matched to a gene. CDR3 size: 14 residues. Per the original methods: For nucleated cells, counts were estimated from reference gene primer amplification. Method: immunoSEQ multiplex PCR; TCRdb's copy keeps in-frame clones and lacks some. The DNA was the basis for D and trimming; V, J and clone size are from that table. The sample shows 230,000 or so clones, around 84% of them seen only once. Sequencing was carried out using peripheral blood. This sequence originates from a woman in her thirties or forties who had recovered from COVID-19. The V call is TRBV13, the J call TRBJ2-2; 7 bases fit TRBD1. As DNA, the CDR3 is TGTGCCAGCAGCCACAGGGGTTTCACCGGGGAGCTGTTTTTT. Amino acids: CASSHRGFTGELFF.